What follows describes a single T cell receptor (beta chain). What this receptor recognizes is not known. Per-base qualities were not stored, and no clone one base away is much larger. Library preparation employed 5' RACE. Sequenced using an Illumina HiSeq 2500. The second PCR ran for about 7 to 11 cycles and used a J-beta primer mix along with a sample-barcoded 5' primer. A unique molecular identifier was introduced onto each TCR beta cDNA molecule by a template-switch 5' adaptor carrying 12 random nucleotides. At least 2.5 million CDR3-containing paired-end reads were obtained from each sample. First-strand cDNA was synthesized from all RNA with the Mint cDNA synthesis kit, primed by a TRBC-specific oligonucleotide. All cDNA was treated with uracil-DNA glycosylase and then went through a first 18-cycle PCR with the universal primers M1SS and BC2_uni_R. The paper's data handling went like this. For normalization, 1 million high-quality reads were randomly selected from each sample, with every read carrying a distinct molecular identifier. Reads with shared molecular identifiers were discarded instead of being binned into consensus sequences. CDR3 identification, clonotype clustering and error correction used MiTCR with a Q25 quality threshold and the strictest error-elimination algorithm. A nonparametric unseen species model with Euler transformation was used to estimate a lower bound on total TCR beta diversity. The raw public data were reprocessed by TCRdb itself: fastp quality trimming at Q25, MiXCR clonotype calling, in-frame beta chains only. Entries are consolidated by CDR3 protein sequence, retaining the most common genes and DNA. The V and J calls shown here were made by TCRdb, not taken from the authors' results. In all, the sample holds just under 750,000 distinct CDR3 sequences, and about a fifth of those were seen once. The leading ten clones occupy less than 25% of the sample.

V is clipped by 1 base and J by 4 bases, and the sequence between their germline boundaries is 8 bases long. The germline V gene (reference sequence) gives CDR1 as LGHDT and CDR2 as YNNKEL. Its CDR3 holds 13 amino acids, cysteine through phenylalanine. CDR3 DNA only is kept here, 39 bases in frame from base 1. The sample originates from a study of blood T cells in healthy people across ages (dated by TCRdb to 2013 to 2016). Regarding the complete study: In model experiments, roughly one uniquely barcoded TCR beta cDNA molecule per two T cells was captured by template switching. To track age-related changes in TCR beta repertoire diversity, the study relied on deep sequencing normalized with unique cDNA molecular identifiers. The donors were split into four age groups: young (average 16 years), middle-aged (over 35), aged (roughly 65) and long-lived (roughly 80). To avoid experimental bias, donors of different ages were distributed randomly across sequencing lanes. For two donors (one aged 18 to 29 and one aged 80 or older), the study analyzed two additional independent replicas of 1 million unique cDNA reads from the same blood draw. Results the study describes overall, beyond this receptor: The long-lived group showed more naive CD4+ T cells, fewer expanded clones and increased TCR diversity than the aged group, suggesting age selection. As age increased, observed TCR beta diversity per million T cells dropped in a roughly linear way, and a significant reduction was already evident by age about 36. The percentage of naive T cells measured by flow cytometry correlated strongly with observed TCR beta diversity. Estimates of total diversity based on one million sequenced T cells were considered lower bounds and underestimates. The CMV infection status of donors was not known, potentially confounding age-related changes in expanded clonotypes. Conclusive comparison of naive and antigen-experienced compartments was prevented by the profiling of bulk unsorted PBMCs.

Systemically healthy Caucasian individuals from Russia, approximately 39 in total and aged roughly 6 to 100 years, were included as donors. Each donor gave ten milliliters of peripheral blood, collected into EDTA-treated Vacutainer tubes. Ficoll-Paque density-gradient centrifugation was used to isolate PBMCs, with at least 6.5 million per sample. Trizol reagent was used to extract total RNA from the PBMCs, yielding at least 6 micrograms per sample. For every donor, an aliquot of PBMCs went through flow cytometry to measure the percentages of naive CD45RAhigh/CD27high T cells. The V and J segments used are TRBV3-1 and TRBJ2-7; the D segment cannot be called with confidence. The sequenced material came from blood. The sequence came from a man in his 70s in good health. This receptor carries the CDR3 CASSQVPEYEQYF. The sequence in DNA is TGTGCCAGCAGCCAAGTTCCAGAGTACGAGCAGTACTTC.